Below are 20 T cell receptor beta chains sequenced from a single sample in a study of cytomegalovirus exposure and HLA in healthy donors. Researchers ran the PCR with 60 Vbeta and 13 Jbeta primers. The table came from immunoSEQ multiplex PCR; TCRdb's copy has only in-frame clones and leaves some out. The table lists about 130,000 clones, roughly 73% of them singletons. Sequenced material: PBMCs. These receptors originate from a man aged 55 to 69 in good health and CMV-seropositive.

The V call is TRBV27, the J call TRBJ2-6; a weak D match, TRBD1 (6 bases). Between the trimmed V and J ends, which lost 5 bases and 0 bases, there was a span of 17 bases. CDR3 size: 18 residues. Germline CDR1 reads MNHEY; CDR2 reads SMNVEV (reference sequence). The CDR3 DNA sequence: TGTGCCAGCAGTATCACTCCGACAGGATACTCTGGGGCCAACGTCCTGACTTTC. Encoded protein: CASSITPTGYSGANVLTF.

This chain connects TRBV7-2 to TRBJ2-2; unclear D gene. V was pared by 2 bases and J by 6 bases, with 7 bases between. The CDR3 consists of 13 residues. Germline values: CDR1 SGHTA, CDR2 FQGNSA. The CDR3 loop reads CASSLNTPGELFF. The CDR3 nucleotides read TGTGCCAGCAGCTTAAATACTCCCGGGGAGCTGTTTTTT.

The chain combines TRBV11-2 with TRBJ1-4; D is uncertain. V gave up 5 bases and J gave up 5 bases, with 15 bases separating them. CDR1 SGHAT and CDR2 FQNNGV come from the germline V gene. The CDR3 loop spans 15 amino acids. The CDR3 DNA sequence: TGTGCCAGCAGCGGACTGACCCGAAGGAATGAAAAACTGTTTTTT. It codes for CASSGLTRRNEKLFF. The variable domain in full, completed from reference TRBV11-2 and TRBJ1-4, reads EAGVAQSPRYKIIEKRQSVAFWCNPISGHATLYWYQQILGQGPKLLIQFQNNGVVDDSQLPKDRFSAERLKGVDSTLKIQPAKLEDSAVYLCASSGLTRRNEKLFFGSGTQLSVL.

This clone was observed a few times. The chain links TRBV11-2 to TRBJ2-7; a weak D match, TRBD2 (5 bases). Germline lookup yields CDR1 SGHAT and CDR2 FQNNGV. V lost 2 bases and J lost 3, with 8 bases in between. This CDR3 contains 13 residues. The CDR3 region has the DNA TGTGCCAGCAGCTTACAAACTAGCTACGAGCAGTACTTC. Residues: CASSLQTSYEQYF.

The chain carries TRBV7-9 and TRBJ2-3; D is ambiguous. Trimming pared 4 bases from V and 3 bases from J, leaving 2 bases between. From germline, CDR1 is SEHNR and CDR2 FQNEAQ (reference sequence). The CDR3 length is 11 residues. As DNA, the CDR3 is TGTGCCAGCAGCTCAACAGATACGCAGTATTTT. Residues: CASSSTDTQYF.

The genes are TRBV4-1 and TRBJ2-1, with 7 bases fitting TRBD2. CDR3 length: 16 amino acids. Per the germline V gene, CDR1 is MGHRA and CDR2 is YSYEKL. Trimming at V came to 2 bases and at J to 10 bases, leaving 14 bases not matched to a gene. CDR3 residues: CASSQNLAVAEGEQFF. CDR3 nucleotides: TGCGCCAGCAGCCAAAACCTAGCGGTCGCGGAGGGGGAGCAGTTCTTC.

CDR3 bases: TGTGCCAGCAGCGATCCTAGGCGGGGTTCCTACGAGCAGTACTTC. Its translation is CASSDPRRGSYEQYF. V usage is TRBV7-6 and J usage is TRBJ2-7, with a possible D match to TRBD2 (6 bases). Germline lookup yields CDR1 SGHVS and CDR2 FNYEAQ. Trimming stripped 5 bases from V and 1 base from J, with 15 bases between. The CDR3 totals 15 residues. Using reference TRBV7-6 and TRBJ2-7 for the parts outside the CDR3, the full variable domain is GAGVSQSPRYKVTKRGQDVALRCDPISGHVSLYWYRQALGQGPEFLTYFNYEAQQDKSGLPNDRFSAERPEGSISTLTIQRTEQRDSAMYRCASSDPRRGSYEQYFGPGTRLTVT.

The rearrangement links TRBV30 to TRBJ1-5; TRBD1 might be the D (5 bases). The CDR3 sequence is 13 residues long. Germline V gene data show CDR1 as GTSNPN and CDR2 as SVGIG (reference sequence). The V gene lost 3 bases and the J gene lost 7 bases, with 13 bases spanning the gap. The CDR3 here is CAWSRGGGQPQHF. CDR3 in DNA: TGTGCCTGGAGCCGCGGGGGAGGGCAGCCCCAGCATTTT.

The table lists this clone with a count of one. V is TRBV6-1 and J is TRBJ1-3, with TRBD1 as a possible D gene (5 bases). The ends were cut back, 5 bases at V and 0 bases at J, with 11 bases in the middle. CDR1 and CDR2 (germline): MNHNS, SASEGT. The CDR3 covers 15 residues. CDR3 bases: TGTGCCAGCAGTCCGGACGGGGGCTCTGGAAACACCATATATTTT. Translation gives CASSPDGGSGNTIYF.

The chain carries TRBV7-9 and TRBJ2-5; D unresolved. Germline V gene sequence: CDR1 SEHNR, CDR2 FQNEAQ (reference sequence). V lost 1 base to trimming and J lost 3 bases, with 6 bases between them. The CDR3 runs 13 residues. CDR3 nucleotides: TGTGCCAGCAGCTTAGTCAGTGAAGAGACCCAGTACTTC. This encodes CASSLVSEETQYF.

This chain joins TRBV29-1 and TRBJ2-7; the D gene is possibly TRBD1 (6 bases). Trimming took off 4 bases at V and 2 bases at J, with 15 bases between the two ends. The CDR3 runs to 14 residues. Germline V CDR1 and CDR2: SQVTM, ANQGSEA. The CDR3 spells CSVGGDRLTYEQYF. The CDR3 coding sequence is TGCAGCGTTGGGGGAGACAGGCTAACCTACGAGCAGTACTTC.

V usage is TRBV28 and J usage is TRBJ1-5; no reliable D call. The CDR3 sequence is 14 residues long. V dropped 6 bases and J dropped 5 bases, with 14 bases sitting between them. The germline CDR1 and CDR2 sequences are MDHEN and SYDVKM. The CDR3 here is CASRPQPTDQPQHF. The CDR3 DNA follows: TGTGCCAGCAGACCGCAACCTACAGATCAGCCCCAGCATTTT.

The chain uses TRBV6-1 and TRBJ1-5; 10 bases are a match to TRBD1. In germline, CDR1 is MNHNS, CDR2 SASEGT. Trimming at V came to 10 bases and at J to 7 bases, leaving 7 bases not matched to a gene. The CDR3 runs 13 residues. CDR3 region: CATHRTGGQPQHF. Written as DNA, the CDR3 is TGTGCCACCCACAGGACAGGGGGGCAGCCCCAGCATTTT.

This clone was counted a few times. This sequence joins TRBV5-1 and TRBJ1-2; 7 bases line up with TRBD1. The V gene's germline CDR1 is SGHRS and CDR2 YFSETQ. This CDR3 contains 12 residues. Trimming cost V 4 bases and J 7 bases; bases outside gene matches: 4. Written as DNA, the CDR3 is TGCGCCAGCAGCACAGGGGATGGTGGCTACACCTTC. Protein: CASSTGDGGYTF.

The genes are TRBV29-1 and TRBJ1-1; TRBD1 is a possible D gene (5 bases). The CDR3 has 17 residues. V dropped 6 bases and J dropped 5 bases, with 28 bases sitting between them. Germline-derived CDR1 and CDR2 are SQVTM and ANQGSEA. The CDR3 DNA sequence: TGCAGCGTGGGTGGCGGCCAGGGCCGAATTGCAGGAACTGAAGCTTTCTTT. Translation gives CSVGGGQGRIAGTEAFF.

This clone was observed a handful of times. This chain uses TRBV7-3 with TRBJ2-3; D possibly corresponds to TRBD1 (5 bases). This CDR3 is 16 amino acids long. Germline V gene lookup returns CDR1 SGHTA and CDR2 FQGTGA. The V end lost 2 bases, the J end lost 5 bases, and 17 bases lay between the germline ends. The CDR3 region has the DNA TGTGCCAGCAGCTTAGCCCCCGGAAACAGGAAAGATACGCAGTATTTT. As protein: CASSLAPGNRKDTQYF.

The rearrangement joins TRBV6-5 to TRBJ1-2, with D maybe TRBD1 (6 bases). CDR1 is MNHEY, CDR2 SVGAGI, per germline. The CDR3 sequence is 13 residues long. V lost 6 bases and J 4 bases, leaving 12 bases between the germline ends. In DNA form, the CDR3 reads TGTGCCAGCAGCCCAGTCAGGGGCTATGGCTACACCTTC. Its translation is CASSPVRGYGYTF.

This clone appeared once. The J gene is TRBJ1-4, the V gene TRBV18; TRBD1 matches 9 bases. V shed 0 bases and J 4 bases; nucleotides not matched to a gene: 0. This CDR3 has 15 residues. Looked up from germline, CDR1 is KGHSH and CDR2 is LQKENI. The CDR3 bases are TGTGCCAGCTCACCACCGACAGGGGGTAATGAAAAACTGTTTTTT. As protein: CASSPPTGGNEKLFF.

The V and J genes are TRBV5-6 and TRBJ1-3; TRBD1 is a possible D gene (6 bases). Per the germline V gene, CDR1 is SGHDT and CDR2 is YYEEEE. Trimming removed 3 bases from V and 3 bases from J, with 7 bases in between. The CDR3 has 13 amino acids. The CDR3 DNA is TGTGCCAGCAGCTACAGGGTTGGAAACACCATATATTTT. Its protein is CASSYRVGNTIYF.

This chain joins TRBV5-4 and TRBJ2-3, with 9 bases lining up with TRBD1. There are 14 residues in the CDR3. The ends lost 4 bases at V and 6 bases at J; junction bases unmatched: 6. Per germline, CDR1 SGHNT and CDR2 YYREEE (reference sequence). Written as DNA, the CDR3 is TGTGCCAGCAGCATCAAACAGGGGGCGGATACGCAGTATTTT. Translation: CASSIKQGADTQYF.